These 31 T cell receptor beta chains were all obtained from the same sample, sequenced in a study of blood T cells in healthy people across ages. Through a sample-barcoded 5' primer and a J-beta primer mix, a second PCR was run for about 6 to 12 cycles. TCRdb recomputed calls from the 5' RACE reads with MiXCR, one row per CDR3 protein. The sample records hundreds of thousands of distinct CDR3 sequences, 25% to 30% being singletons. Specimen: blood. All receptors derive from a woman aged 80 or older in good health.

This clonotype occurred many times. The J gene is TRBJ2-1, the V gene TRBV7-3, with 7 bases matching TRBD2. V trimming: 5 bases; J trimming: 2 bases; junction bases outside the gene matches: 9. In germline, CDR1 is SGHTA, CDR2 FQGTGA. The length of the CDR3 is 16 residues. CDR3 sequence (DNA): TGTGCCAGCAGCCCACTGGGGGGGAGCACCTACAATGAGCAGTTCTTC. Protein sequence: CASSPLGGSTYNEQFF.

V and J are TRBV28 and TRBJ2-1, with D hard to call. Germline assignment: CDR1 MDHEN and CDR2 SYDVKM. This CDR3 has 11 residues. V lost 3 bases and J lost 15, with 12 bases in between. The CDR3: CASSFAADTFF. The CDR3 DNA reads TGTGCCAGCAGTTTTGCAGCTGATACGTTCTTC.

This clonotype has ten or more counts. The chain is built from TRBV6-5 and TRBJ2-1, with 8 bases that match TRBD2. CDR3 length equals 13 residues. The junction had 10 bases not matched to a gene; V was cut back by 6 bases and J by 12 bases. Germline V CDR1 and CDR2: MNHEY, SVGAGI. CDR3 loop: CASSLGLAGRQFF. The CDR3, as DNA: TGTGCCAGCAGCCTAGGACTAGCTGGAAGGCAGTTCTTC.

As regards this clonotype: One base away lies a much larger clone, so this may be a sequencing read error. CDR3 DNA sequence: TGTGCCAGCTCACCACCGCCGGGGACTATGCAGTACTTC. Its protein is CASSPPPGTMQYF. The V and J genes are TRBV18 and TRBJ2-5, with TRBD2 matching 7 bases. The CDR3 has 13 amino acids. V dropped 0 bases and J dropped 11; count of bases not matched to a gene: 6. Germline-derived CDR1 and CDR2 are KGHSH and LQKENI.

CDR3 amino acids: CSARRRAGPEWFF. The DNA for the CDR3 is TGCAGTGCTAGACGGCGGGCAGGCCCCGAGTGGTTCTTC. The rearrangement uses TRBV20-1 and TRBJ2-1; maybe TRBD2 (5 bases). V was cut by 2 bases and J by 15 bases, with 20 bases left in between. Germline values: CDR1 DFQATT, CDR2 SNEGSKA (reference sequence). The CDR3 loop spans 13 amino acids.

A note on this clonotype: This sequence may be a read error, since a much larger clone differs from it by one base. The chain recombines TRBV14 with TRBJ2-5, with TRBD1 matching 8 bases. The CDR3 length is 15 residues. After removal of 4 bases from V and 11 bases from J, the junction contained 15 bases not matched to a gene. Germline CDR1 is SGHDN and CDR2 is FVKESK. The CDR3: CASSPTGTGDNEQYF. CDR3 bases: TGTGCCAGCAGCCCGACCGGGACAGGCGACAATGAGCAGTACTTC.

This clonotype was found many times. The gene calls are TRBV7-2 and TRBJ2-5; 9 positions agree with TRBD2. CDR3 size: 16 residues. CDR1 is SGHTA, CDR2 FQGNSA, per germline. V was pared by 0 bases and J by 6 bases, with 8 bases of the junction left unmatched. Here the CDR3 reads CASSLAQAGGQKTQYF. CDR3 in DNA: TGTGCCAGCAGCTTAGCCCAAGCGGGGGGTCAAAAGACCCAGTACTTC.

This clonotype showed up just a few times. The rearrangement joins TRBV6-5 to TRBJ1-1; no clear D. The CDR3 sequence is 16 residues long. CDR1 MNHEY and CDR2 SVGAGI come from the germline V gene. V gave up 5 bases and J gave up 0 bases, with 16 bases separating them. The CDR3 DNA is TGTGCCAGCAGTATCGAAAAGAGGACTGTGAACACTGAAGCTTTCTTT. This codes for CASSIEKRTVNTEAFF.

As for this clonotype: A much bigger clone sits one base away, suggesting this may be a read error. The chain joins TRBV7-3 to TRBJ2-5, with 8 positions matching TRBD2. CDR3 length equals 14 residues. With 3 bases clipped from V and 11 bases from J, the junction kept 11 bases outside the gene matches. From germline, CDR1 is SGHTA and CDR2 FQGTGA. CDR3 amino acids: CASSLGSGEGEQYF. CDR3 sequence (DNA): TGTGCCAGCAGCTTGGGTAGCGGGGAAGGTGAGCAGTACTTC.

Comment on this clonotype: A single base separates this from a much larger clone, so it may be a read error. The chain combines TRBV20-1 with TRBJ2-5; D uncertain. V was pared by 3 bases and J by 11 bases, with 16 bases between. The germline CDR1 and CDR2 sequences are DFQATT and SNEGSKA (reference sequence). The CDR3 totals 12 residues. For the CDR3, the DNA is TGCAGTGCTAGTTTTACCTACAATGAGCAGTACTTC. This translates into CSASFTYNEQYF.

This clonotype appeared many times. The chain joins TRBV5-1 to TRBJ2-5; D is uncertain. The CDR3 contains 13 residues. The germline V gene has CDR1 SGHRS and CDR2 YFSETQ. Trimming took 3 bases from V and 1 from J, leaving 7 bases between them. The CDR3 DNA follows: TGCGCCAGCAGCTCCAGCCCCCAAGAGACCCAGTACTTC. Residues: CASSSSPQETQYF.

This clonotype was counted many times. The V gene is TRBV6-2 or TRBV6-3, the J gene TRBJ2-5; 8 bases map to TRBD2. The CDR3 length is 16 residues. In germline, CDR1 is MNHEY, CDR2 SVGEGT. J was trimmed by 5 bases and V by 2 bases; bases with no gene match: 10. Written as DNA, the CDR3 is TGTGCCAGCAGTTACCTCATCGGGGGGGCCGGGGAGACCCAGTACTTC. It is translated as CASSYLIGGAGETQYF.

In its sample, this clonotype was seen many times. The CDR3 sequence is CATRTGFGANVLTF. The DNA of the CDR3 is TGTGCCACACGGACAGGGTTTGGGGCCAACGTCCTGACTTTC. The V and J genes are TRBV6-5 and TRBJ2-6, with TRBD1 matching over 8 bases. V was clipped by 10 bases and J by 3 bases; unmatched bases: 5. Germline assignment: CDR1 MNHEY and CDR2 SVGAGI. The CDR3 runs 14 residues.

This clonotype showed up many times. The rearrangement joins TRBV7-9 to TRBJ1-1; D gene uncertain. V was shortened by 5 bases and J by 6 bases, with 13 bases between the two germline ends. This CDR3 region has 13 residues. The germline CDR1 and CDR2 sequences are SEHNR and FQNEAQ (reference sequence). Written as DNA, the CDR3 is TGTGCCAGCAGCCTAACCCCTCAGGCTGAAGCTTTCTTT. Translating it yields CASSLTPQAEAFF.

This clonotype has a count of ten or more. The chain has TRBV20-1 and TRBJ2-1; D might be TRBD2 (6 bases). Germline V gene data show CDR1 as DFQATT and CDR2 as SNEGSKA (reference sequence). The CDR3 runs 14 residues. The V end was cut by 6 bases, the J end by 6 bases, with 18 bases between. CDR3 sequence: CSAPRPGVLNEQFF. CDR3 in DNA: TGCAGTGCCCCGAGGCCGGGGGTTCTCAATGAGCAGTTCTTC.

Many counts were recorded for this clonotype. This chain links TRBV7-2 with TRBJ2-7; 8 bases are shared with TRBD2. This CDR3 spans 15 amino acids. Unmatched junction bases numbered 13, after V lost 5 bases and J lost 7 bases. Germline CDR1 and CDR2: SGHTA and FQGNSA. The CDR3 protein is CASSPTAGGAGEQYF. CDR3 DNA sequence: TGTGCCAGCAGCCCTACTGCCGGGGGGGCGGGTGAGCAGTACTTC. Full variable domain (remainder filled in from reference TRBV7-2 and TRBJ2-7): GAGVSQSPSNKVTEKGKDVELRCDPISGHTALYWYRQSLGQGLEFLIYFQGNSAPDKSGLPSDRFSAERTGGSVSTLTIQRTQQEDSAVYLCASSPTAGGAGEQYFGPGTRLTVT.

This clonotype has at least ten counts. This chain uses TRBV7-2 with TRBJ2-7; a weak D match, TRBD1 (5 bases). This CDR3 contains 14 residues. Germline-derived CDR1 and CDR2 are SGHTA and FQGNSA. V was trimmed by 2 bases and J by 3 bases, leaving 11 bases between them. For the CDR3, the DNA is TGTGCCAGCAGCTTATCGACAGTTGTCTACGAGCAGTACTTC. It codes for CASSLSTVVYEQYF.

The chain carries TRBV28 and TRBJ2-3; 8 nucleotides agree with TRBD1. Germline CDR1 MDHEN, CDR2 SYDVKM. The CDR3 has 16 residues. Germline trimming cut 1 base from V and 3 bases from J; bases unmatched to any gene: 6. CDR3 DNA sequence: TGTGCCAGCAGTTTATTGCAGGGGGCGAGAACAGATACGCAGTATTTT. Translating gives CASSLLQGARTDTQYF.

The sample holds one count of this clonotype. This chain connects TRBV20-1 to TRBJ2-5; D is undetermined. This CDR3 is 14 amino acids long. V was cut by 4 bases and J by 4 bases, with 16 bases left in between. The germline V gene has CDR1 DFQATT and CDR2 SNEGSKA (reference sequence). The chain's CDR3 is CSAMIESYRETQYF. The CDR3 nucleotides are TGCAGTGCTATGATAGAGTCCTATCGAGAGACCCAGTACTTC.

Notes on this clonotype: This may be a read error, as it is one base from a much larger clone. The gene calls are TRBV6-2 or TRBV6-3 and TRBJ1-1; no clear D. CDR1 and CDR2 from the germline V gene are MNHEY and SVGEGT. CDR3 length equals 11 residues. The CDR3 here is CANSATREAFF. The CDR3 region has the DNA TGTGCCAACAGTGCTACCCGGGAGGCTTTCTTT.

For this clonotype: A junction end diverges from the germline sequence, so it may reflect a read error. The V and J genes are TRBV15 and TRBJ1-2; D is possibly TRBD1 (5 bases). CDR1 and CDR2 (germline): LNHNV, YYDKDF (reference sequence). The CDR3 spans 15 residues. CDR3 DNA sequence: TGTGCCACCAGCAGAGGACCAGGGACGGACTATGGCCACACCTTC. This codes for CATSRGPGTDYGHTF.

This clonotype was picked up many times. V gene TRBV3-1 combines with J gene TRBJ1-2, with 8 bases aligning to TRBD1. The CDR3 is made up of 16 amino acids. V was clipped by 4 bases and J by 4 bases; unmatched bases: 11. CDR1 LGHDT and CDR2 YNNKEL come from the germline V gene (reference sequence). As DNA, the CDR3 is TGTGCCAGCAGCCCCCTCGGACAGGGACAGGTCTATGGCTACACCTTC. Translating it yields CASSPLGQGQVYGYTF.

For this clonotype: This may be a read error, as it is one base from a much larger clone. The chain recombines TRBV4-3 with TRBJ2-5; 9 bases match TRBD2. Trimming took 4 bases from V and 11 from J; bases not matched to a gene: 17. The V gene's germline CDR1 is LGHNA and CDR2 YSLEER. This CDR3 is built from 16 residues. CDR3 loop: CASSPSAGGLYNEQYF. CDR3 coding DNA: TGCGCCAGCAGCCCCTCAGCGGGGGGCCTTTACAATGAGCAGTACTTC.

This clonotype was counted many times. The V call is TRBV18, the J call TRBJ2-7; a possible D gene is TRBD1 (6 bases). Looked up from germline, CDR1 is KGHSH and CDR2 is LQKENI. The CDR3 covers 14 residues. The V end was cut by 3 bases, the J end by 5 bases, with 14 bases between. CDR3 loop: CASSPQQGSDEQYF. The DNA of the CDR3 is TGTGCCAGCTCACCTCAACAGGGATCGGACGAGCAGTACTTC.

This clonotype has more than one count but fewer than ten. The chain couples TRBV30 to TRBJ1-1; D is undetermined. The germline V gene has CDR1 GTSNPN and CDR2 SVGIG (reference sequence). V lost 1 base and J lost 4, with 19 bases in between. The CDR3 consists of 16 residues. The CDR3 region is CAWSGTRIGLGTEAFF. DNA of the CDR3: TGTGCCTGGAGTGGGACCAGGATAGGGTTGGGCACTGAAGCTTTCTTT. Filled out from reference TRBV30 and TRBJ1-1, the complete variable domain reads SQTIHQWPATLVQPVGSPLSLECTVEGTSNPNLYWYRQAAGRGLQLLFYSVGIGQISSEVPQNLSASRPQDRQFILSSKKLLLSDSGFYLCAWSGTRIGLGTEAFFGQGTRLTVV.

This clonotype was detected ten times or more. The chain is built from TRBV4-3 and TRBJ2-1; TRBD2 matches 8 bases. There are 17 residues in the CDR3. The V segment lost 1 base and the J segment 5 bases; nucleotides outside the gene matches: 10. The germline V gene has CDR1 LGHNA and CDR2 YSLEER. The CDR3 DNA is TGCGCCAGCAGCCAAGTTCACCAGCGGGGGCGACACAATGAGCAGTTCTTC. Translation: CASSQVHQRGRHNEQFF.

The chain carries TRBV7-2 and TRBJ1-2, with 7 bases fitting TRBD1. The germline V gene has CDR1 SGHTA and CDR2 FQGNSA. V shed 4 bases, J shed 0 bases, and the junction held 11 bases outside the gene matches. The CDR3 length is 17 residues. CDR3 amino acids: CASSSGLWDRANYGYTF. DNA for the CDR3: TGTGCCAGCAGCTCGGGCCTTTGGGACAGAGCTAACTATGGCTACACCTTC.

As regards this clonotype: This sequence may be a read error, since a much larger clone differs from it by one base. The V and J genes are TRBV9 and TRBJ2-5; the match to TRBD1 covers 9 bases. Per germline, CDR1 SGDLS and CDR2 YYNGEE. V was pared by 1 base and J by 11 bases, with 9 bases of the junction left unmatched. The CDR3 spans 14 residues. The DNA of the CDR3 is TGTGCCAGCAGCGTAAGACAGGGGGAAGGTGAGCAGTACTTC. Translated, it gives CASSVRQGEGEQYF.

This clonotype was recorded many times. V is TRBV5-4 and J is TRBJ1-2; 8 bases map to TRBD1. The CDR3 has 13 amino acids. Germline-derived CDR1 and CDR2 are SGHNT and YYREEE (reference sequence). Trimming took 4 bases from V and 7 from J; bases not matched to a gene: 6. This CDR3 is CASSGAGGSGYTF. For the CDR3, the DNA is TGTGCCAGCAGCGGGGCAGGGGGCAGTGGCTACACCTTC.

This clonotype was picked up many times. The V and J genes are TRBV7-9 and TRBJ2-3; D gene unclear. The CDR3 is made up of 12 amino acids. Trimming left V 3 bases short and J 5 bases short, with 6 bases between. Germline CDR1 is SEHNR and CDR2 is FQNEAQ (reference sequence). The CDR3: CASSFSGDTQYF. The CDR3 DNA reads TGTGCCAGCAGCTTCTCGGGAGATACGCAGTATTTT.

The chain combines TRBV29-1 with TRBJ2-1; 7 nucleotides match TRBD1. CDR1 and CDR2 (germline): SQVTM, ANQGSEA. The CDR3 has 12 residues. This chain's CDR3 is CSTGARYNEQFF. The CDR3 DNA reads as TGCAGTACAGGGGCGCGCTACAATGAGCAGTTCTTC.